The 29 T cell receptor beta chains given below trace back to one sample, sequenced in a study of T cells in Graves' hyperthyroidism and ophthalmopathy. Amplification yielded TCR beta CDR3 regions, with RNA transcripts as the source. A first-round RT-PCR of the TCR CDR3 used the HTBI primer set. MiXCR, applied by TCRdb to the multiplex PCR reads, yields one record per CDR3 protein. The sample shows under 550,000 distinct CDR3 sequences, about 13% of them seen only once. Material for sequencing was blood. The receptor source for this set is a woman under 30 with Graves' hyperthyroidism.

Notes on this clonotype: It may be a read error: a sequence one base away is much more abundant. This chain links TRBV6-2 or TRBV6-3 with TRBJ1-2; D may be TRBD1 (5 bases). The CDR3 covers 15 residues. Trimming pared 5 bases from V and 0 bases from J, leaving 13 bases between. Germline V gives CDR1 MNHEY, CDR2 SVGEGT. CDR3 in amino acids: CASSGERQTNYGYTF. The CDR3 region has the DNA TGTGCCAGCAGTGGAGAGAGACAGACTAACTATGGCTACACCTTC.

The gene calls are TRBV10-3 and TRBJ2-1, with 8 bases fitting TRBD2. With 1 base clipped from V and 7 bases from J, the junction kept 6 bases outside the gene matches. The CDR3 runs to 15 residues. Germline V gene lookup returns CDR1 ENHRY and CDR2 SYGVKD. CDR3 DNA: TGTGCCATCAGTGAGTGGCTAGCGGGTAGTAATGAGCAGTTCTTC. Amino acid sequence: CAISEWLAGSNEQFF.

V is TRBV9 and J is TRBJ1-2, with 9 bases aligning to TRBD1. V gave up 0 bases and J gave up 5 bases; unmatched junction bases: 2. Germline lookup yields CDR1 SGDLS and CDR2 YYNGEE. CDR3 length: 14 amino acids. CDR3 protein: CASSVGTGEYGYTF. The CDR3 DNA sequence: TGTGCCAGCAGCGTAGGGACAGGGGAGTATGGCTACACCTTC.

This clonotype was recorded many times. The J gene is TRBJ2-1, the V gene TRBV11-2, with a possible D match to TRBD2 (5 bases). The ends were cut back, 7 bases at V and 3 bases at J, with 13 bases in the middle. Germline CDR1 SGHAT, CDR2 FQNNGV. The CDR3 has 14 residues. DNA of the CDR3: TGTGCCAGCACCTGGGCGGGTGACTACAATGAGCAGTTCTTC. This gives the protein CASTWAGDYNEQFF.

This clonotype was seen a handful of times. A junction end diverges from the germline sequence, so it may reflect a read error. The CDR3 region has the DNA TGTGCCAGCAGTTTAGGGGGCAGAGGTTTCGACTCTGGGGCCGACGTCCTGACTTTC. Protein: CASSLGGRGFDSGADVLTF. This chain links TRBV12-3 or TRBV12-4 with TRBJ2-6; perhaps TRBD1 as D (5 bases). The CDR3 has 19 residues.

Only a few counts were recorded for this clonotype. The J gene is TRBJ2-1, the V gene TRBV11-2; 8 positions match TRBD2. This CDR3 is built from 14 residues. The germline V gene encodes CDR1 SGHAT and CDR2 FQNNGV. The V segment lost 0 bases and the J segment 14 bases; nucleotides outside the gene matches: 9. CDR3 protein: CASSLDPGLGKEFF. The CDR3 bases are TGTGCCAGCAGCTTAGATCCGGGACTAGGGAAGGAGTTCTTC.

The rearrangement links TRBV6-1 to TRBJ2-2, with 8 positions matching TRBD1. Germline CDR1 and CDR2: MNHNS and SASEGT. The CDR3 covers 14 residues. The ends lost 10 bases at V and 5 bases at J; junction bases unmatched: 9. The CDR3 nucleotides are TGTGCCACTACCAGGGGGCTGGGGACCGGGGAGCTGTTTTTT. It translates to CATTRGLGTGELFF.

Remarks on this clonotype: The CDR3 end shows no conserved phenylalanine or tryptophan, and so a read error is likely. The V call is TRBV5-4, the J call TRBJ2-3; D is unclear. This CDR3 is 13 amino acids long. The germline gives CDR1 SGHNT, CDR2 YYREEE (reference sequence). Deletions cut 5 bases from V and 5 bases from J, with 12 bases between. In DNA, the CDR3 is TGTGCCAGCAGTGGGCTAGAGGAAGATACGCAGTATCTT. It encodes CASSGLEEDTQYL.

This clonotype came up a few times. This rearrangement joins TRBV20-1 to TRBJ2-1, with TRBD2 matching over 13 bases. Germline V CDR1 and CDR2: DFQATT, SNEGSKA (reference sequence). The CDR3 contains 18 residues. Germline trimming cut 0 bases from V and 5 bases from J; bases unmatched to any gene: 10. As DNA, the CDR3 is TGCAGTGCTAGAGATTTTGGGGGACTAGCGGGGTCAAACAATGAGCAGTTCTTC. Translation: CSARDFGGLAGSNNEQFF.

In this sample, this clonotype turned up a few times. This chain links TRBV9 with TRBJ2-3; D is unresolved. V lost 3 bases, J lost 6 bases, and 5 bases lay in between. The CDR3 is 11 residues long. Looked up from germline, CDR1 is SGDLS and CDR2 is YYNGEE. The CDR3 spells CASSARDTQYF. The CDR3 DNA is TGTGCCAGCAGCGCACGGGATACGCAGTATTTT. Complete variable domain (other parts from reference TRBV9 and TRBJ2-3): DSGVTQTPKHLITATGQRVTLRCSPRSGDLSVYWYQQSLDQGLQFLIQYYNGEERAKGNILERFSAQQFPDLHSELNLSSLELGDSALYFCASSARDTQYFGPGTRLTVL.

This clonotype was detected ten times or more. This rearrangement joins TRBV20-1 to TRBJ2-7, with 14 bases lining up with TRBD2. The CDR3 runs 14 residues. Per the germline V gene, CDR1 is DFQATT and CDR2 is SNEGSKA (reference sequence). Germline trimming cut 6 bases from V and 4 bases from J; bases unmatched to any gene: 5. This CDR3 is CSAAGTSGRYEQYF. Written as DNA, the CDR3 is TGCAGTGCAGCAGGGACTAGCGGGAGATACGAGCAGTACTTC.

This clonotype appeared a few times. The rearrangement joins TRBV12-3 or TRBV12-4 to TRBJ2-5; D remains unclear. V was pared by 10 bases and J by 0 bases, with 12 bases between. This CDR3 comprises 13 residues. CDR3 sequence reads: CATSPRYQETQYF. CDR3 in DNA: TGTGCCACCAGCCCCAGGTACCAAGAGACCCAGTACTTC.

The chain recombines TRBV9 with TRBJ1-3; unclear D gene. V lost 4 bases to trimming and J lost 3 bases, with 11 bases between them. The CDR3 totals 14 residues. Per germline, CDR1 SGDLS and CDR2 YYNGEE. The CDR3 protein is CASSYQTSGNTIYF. In nucleotides, the CDR3 is TGTGCCAGCAGCTACCAGACCAGTGGAAACACCATATATTTT.

This clonotype has at least ten counts. The genes are TRBV11-2 and TRBJ2-3; D gene uncertain. Germline CDR1 SGHAT, CDR2 FQNNGV. This CDR3 has 15 residues. The V end was cut by 0 bases, the J end by 4 bases, with 11 bases between. The CDR3 is CASSLDPVLADTQYF. DNA for the CDR3: TGTGCCAGCAGCTTAGACCCCGTTCTGGCAGATACGCAGTATTTT.

In its sample, this clonotype was seen a few times. The V and J genes are TRBV12-3 or TRBV12-4 and TRBJ2-1; D may match TRBD1 or TRBD2 (6 bases each). CDR3 length equals 11 residues. V was shortened by 6 bases and J by 15 bases, with 15 bases between the two germline ends. CDR3: CASSTVGGPFF. CDR3 bases: TGTGCCAGCAGCACCGTTGGGGGGCCGTTCTTC.

This clonotype was found many times. The rearrangement links TRBV12-3 or TRBV12-4 to TRBJ2-3, with a possible D match to TRBD1 (8 bases). The CDR3 is 14 amino acids. Trimming cost V 7 bases and J 5 bases, with 16 bases left between them. As DNA, the CDR3 is TGTGCCAGCACTTGGACAGGGAGGGGAGATACGCAGTATTTT. This translates into CASTWTGRGDTQYF.

This clonotype was recorded at least ten times. The rearrangement joins TRBV5-1 to TRBJ2-7; D ambiguous. The CDR3 covers 15 residues. V lost 4 bases, J lost 0 bases, and 14 bases lay in between. Germline V CDR1 and CDR2: SGHRS, YFSETQ. The CDR3 nucleotides are TGCGCCAGCAGCCCCGGAATAGAGGTCTCCTACGAGCAGTACTTC. Amino acids: CASSPGIEVSYEQYF.

The chain has TRBV2 and TRBJ1-3, with D unclear. The CDR3 is made up of 13 amino acids. V lost 3 bases and J lost 0, with 3 bases in between. The germline CDR1 and CDR2 sequences are SNHLY and FYNNEI. CDR3 nucleotide sequence: TGTGCCAGCAGTGACAGCTCTGGAAACACCATATATTTT. Translation: CASSDSSGNTIYF.

This clonotype was seen more than once but under ten times. The rearrangement links TRBV6-1 to TRBJ1-5, with 7 positions matching TRBD1. The germline V gene encodes CDR1 MNHNS and CDR2 SASEGT. This CDR3 contains 15 residues. Trimming removed 6 bases from V and 4 bases from J; junction bases left unmatched: 9. The CDR3 region is CASRLTGTANQPQHF. The CDR3 DNA reads as TGTGCCAGCAGATTGACTGGGACAGCTAATCAGCCCCAGCATTTT.

This clonotype was counted only a few times. The gene calls are TRBV29-1 and TRBJ2-6, with D uncertain. The CDR3 is 16 residues long. Germline V gene data show CDR1 as SQVTM and CDR2 as ANQGSEA. V shed 4 bases and J shed 0 bases, with 13 bases lying between them. The CDR3 DNA is TGCAGCGTTGTGGCTCGAGGCCGCTCTGGGGCCAACGTCCTGACTTTC. Residues: CSVVARGRSGANVLTF.

This clonotype was counted many times. This sequence joins TRBV7-2 and TRBJ2-5; 11 bases fit TRBD2. CDR1 is SGHTA, CDR2 FQGNSA, per germline. This CDR3 region has 16 residues. V trimming: 4 bases; J trimming: 7 bases; junction bases outside the gene matches: 11. CDR3 coding DNA: TGTGCCAGCAGCTATTCTGGGACTAGCGGTTCAGGGACCCAGTACTTC. This sequence encodes CASSYSGTSGSGTQYF.

This clonotype has ten or more counts. The CDR3 is CASSLVYKGSYNEQFF. For the CDR3, the DNA is TGTGCCAGCAGTTTGGTCTACAAGGGGTCCTACAATGAGCAGTTCTTC. The V and J genes are TRBV28 and TRBJ2-1; D may be TRBD1 (5 bases). This CDR3 spans 16 amino acids. Between the trimmed V and J ends, which lost 3 bases and 1 base, there was a span of 13 bases. The germline V gene encodes CDR1 MDHEN and CDR2 SYDVKM.

This clonotype was observed at least ten times. The V gene is TRBV20-1, the J gene TRBJ2-3, with TRBD2 identical over 12 bases. V lost 0 bases to trimming and J lost 2 bases; unmatched junction nucleotides: 12. Germline V gene data show CDR1 as DFQATT and CDR2 as SNEGSKA (reference sequence). The CDR3 consists of 19 residues. Written as DNA, the CDR3 is TGCAGTGCTAGAGATTTTAATCCAACTAGCGGGAGGACCACAGATACGCAGTATTTT. Translated, it gives CSARDFNPTSGRTTDTQYF.

This clonotype has just a few counts. CDR3 in DNA: TGTGCCAGCACTTTCGCGGGAGGGGAGTTGGATGAGCAGTTCTTC. It specifies CASTFAGGELDEQFF. V usage is TRBV6-1 and J usage is TRBJ2-1; 9 bases are a match to TRBD2. Germline V gives CDR1 MNHNS, CDR2 SASEGT. The CDR3 runs 15 residues. V shed 7 bases, J shed 8 bases, and the junction held 12 bases outside the gene matches.

The V call is TRBV5-1, the J call TRBJ1-3, with TRBD1 identical over 10 bases. This CDR3 is built from 13 residues. Germline V gene lookup returns CDR1 SGHRS and CDR2 YFSETQ. V was pared by 6 bases and J by 6 bases, with 3 bases of the junction left unmatched. CDR3 in amino acids: CASKGTGENTIYF. CDR3 coding DNA: TGCGCCAGCAAAGGGACAGGGGAAAACACCATATATTTT.

In its sample, this clonotype was seen many times. The chain couples TRBV19 to TRBJ2-1; TRBD2 is a possible D gene (6 bases). The CDR3 length is 17 residues. In germline, CDR1 is LNHDA, CDR2 SQIVND (reference sequence). The V end was cut by 3 bases, the J end by 0 bases, with 15 bases between. The CDR3 sequence: CASSMVSGRGSYNEQFF. The CDR3 coding sequence is TGTGCCAGTAGTATGGTCAGCGGGCGGGGCTCCTACAATGAGCAGTTCTTC.

In its sample, this clonotype was seen many times. This chain uses TRBV13 with TRBJ2-5; unclear D gene. Germline V gene data show CDR1 as PRHDT and CDR2 as FYEKMQ (reference sequence). CDR3 length: 14 amino acids. The germline V and J ends were trimmed by 2 bases and 5 bases, with 12 bases remaining between them. The CDR3 spells CASSLRVAGETQYF. The CDR3 nucleotides read TGTGCCAGCAGCTTACGGGTAGCTGGTGAGACCCAGTACTTC.

This clonotype was observed a handful of times. The chain couples TRBV4-3 to TRBJ2-1; D might be TRBD1 or TRBD2, each matching 6 bases. Germline V gene data show CDR1 as LGHNA and CDR2 as YSLEER. V was cut by 0 bases and J by 5 bases, with 23 bases left in between. This CDR3 is 19 amino acids long. CDR3 region: CASSQDRAQGGRINNEQFF. DNA of the CDR3: TGCGCCAGCAGCCAAGATCGCGCCCAAGGGGGGCGAATTAACAATGAGCAGTTCTTC.

This clonotype was detected many times. The chain joins TRBV25-1 to TRBJ2-5; TRBD1 might be the D (7 bases). Looked up from germline, CDR1 is MGHDK and CDR2 is SYGVNS. The V gene lost 2 bases and the J gene lost 2 bases, with 15 bases spanning the gap. The CDR3 totals 16 residues. The CDR3 bases are TGTGCCAGCAGTGAAGGGACTCAGGGGGGTCAAGAGACCCAGTACTTC. It yields the protein CASSEGTQGGQETQYF.